These 32 T cell receptor beta chains were sequenced from one sample in a study of cytomegalovirus exposure and HLA in healthy donors. The study ran its PCR with 60 Vbeta and 13 Jbeta primers. The table came from immunoSEQ multiplex PCR; TCRdb's copy has only in-frame clones and leaves some out. The table records about 160,000 clones, about 80% of them present only once. Sequenced material: PBMCs. Receptor source: a man younger than 35 in good health and CMV-seropositive.

The rearrangement uses TRBV19 and TRBJ1-1; 7 nucleotides line up with TRBD1. CDR3 size: 14 residues. With V trimmed by 0 bases and J by 5 bases, 3 bases remained unmatched. Germline values: CDR1 LNHDA, CDR2 SQIVND (reference sequence). This CDR3 is CASSIETGYTEAFF. The CDR3 bases are TGTGCCAGTAGTATAGAGACAGGGTATACTGAAGCTTTCTTT.

This sequence joins TRBV5-4 and TRBJ2-2; 7 positions match TRBD1. Germline-derived CDR1 and CDR2 are SGHNT and YYREEE (reference sequence). Trimming cost V 0 bases and J 6 bases; bases outside gene matches: 5. The CDR3 is made up of 15 amino acids. The CDR3 here is CASSLGQGRPGELFF. CDR3 in DNA: TGTGCCAGCAGCTTGGGACAGGGCCGGCCCGGGGAGCTGTTTTTT.

The chain employs TRBV7-9 and TRBJ2-7; no clear D gene. CDR3 size: 15 residues. Germline CDR1 reads SEHNR; CDR2 reads FQNEAQ (reference sequence). V dropped 5 bases and J dropped 0 bases, with 14 bases sitting between them. CDR3 in DNA: TGTGCCAGCAGCGAAGGCCAGGCATACTCCTACGAGCAGTACTTC. Residues: CASSEGQAYSYEQYF.

The rearrangement links TRBV2 to TRBJ1-6; 12 bases line up with TRBD1. V lost 6 bases, J lost 7 bases, and 7 bases stayed unmatched. Looked up from germline, CDR1 is SNHLY and CDR2 is FYNNEI. The CDR3 totals 16 residues. CDR3 nucleotide sequence: TGTGCCAGCAGGGGGGGACAGGGGGCAAGGAATTCACCCCTCCACTTT. As protein: CASRGGQGARNSPLHF.

The genes are TRBV10-3 and TRBJ1-2, with 10 bases lining up with TRBD1. CDR1 and CDR2 (germline): ENHRY, SYGVKD. V was clipped by 4 bases and J by 7 bases; unmatched bases: 9. CDR3 length: 15 residues. In nucleotides, the CDR3 is TGTGCCATCAGTGGTGGGACAGGGGTTCGAGCTGGCTACACCTTC. Protein sequence: CAISGGTGVRAGYTF.

V usage is TRBV4-3 and J usage is TRBJ2-7, with a weak D call TRBD2 (5 bases). This CDR3 comprises 15 residues. CDR1 and CDR2 from the germline V gene are LGHNA and YSLEER. V gave up 1 base and J gave up 3 bases, with 13 bases separating them. CDR3: CASSQALGGSYEQYF. The CDR3 nucleotides read TGCGCCAGCAGCCAAGCTCTAGGAGGTAGCTACGAGCAGTACTTC.

The chain has TRBV6-6 and TRBJ2-5, with D tentatively TRBD2 (5 bases). V was shortened by 4 bases and J by 7 bases, with 13 bases between the two germline ends. Germline CDR1 reads MNHNY; CDR2 reads SVGAGI (reference sequence). CDR3 length: 13 amino acids. CDR3 bases: TGTGCCAGCAGTTCGGCCGGTGCGGGGACCCAGTACTTC. Encoded protein: CASSSAGAGTQYF.

The chain uses TRBV30 and TRBJ2-1; 8 bases are shared with TRBD2. Germline CDR1 GTSNPN, CDR2 SVGIG (reference sequence). Unmatched junction bases numbered 14, after V lost 2 bases and J lost 8 bases. The CDR3 covers 16 residues. The CDR3 nucleotides are TGTGCCTGGAGTAGGAGTCGGGAGGGACCAACGGATGAGCAGTTCTTC. As protein: CAWSRSREGPTDEQFF.

J is TRBJ1-2 and V is TRBV6-5, with 8 bases lining up with TRBD1. The CDR3 length is 13 residues. V shed 6 bases and J 8 bases; nucleotides not matched to a gene: 8. Looked up from germline, CDR1 is MNHEY and CDR2 is SVGAGI. In nucleotides, the CDR3 is TGTGCCAGCAGCCGCACAGGGGGGAGCGGCTACACCTTC. This translates into CASSRTGGSGYTF.

A single count supports this clone. This rearrangement joins TRBV7-2 to TRBJ2-7; D remains ambiguous. The ends were cut back, 0 bases at V and 3 bases at J, with 15 bases in the middle. Germline CDR1 reads SGHTA; CDR2 reads FQGNSA. The CDR3 is made up of 16 amino acids. CDR3 region: CASSLAPPTNVYEQYF. The CDR3 DNA reads TGTGCCAGCAGCTTAGCACCCCCAACTAACGTCTACGAGCAGTACTTC.

This clone was picked up one time. The V gene is TRBV7-6, the J gene TRBJ2-7; D is possibly TRBD1 (5 bases). V lost 5 bases and J 4 bases, leaving 12 bases between the germline ends. The CDR3 is made up of 13 amino acids. Germline loops: CDR1 SGHVS, CDR2 FNYEAQ. CDR3 in DNA: TGTGCCAGCAGCCCTAACAGGTTATACGAGCAGTACTTC. Protein sequence: CASSPNRLYEQYF.

This clone was recorded once. This chain uses TRBV9 with TRBJ2-5; 10 bases are shared with TRBD2. J lost 2 bases, V lost 0 bases, and 1 base had no gene match. Germline V gene lookup returns CDR1 SGDLS and CDR2 YYNGEE. The CDR3 covers 15 residues. The CDR3: CASSVASGGQETQYF. DNA for the CDR3: TGTGCCAGCAGCGTAGCTAGCGGGGGACAAGAGACCCAGTACTTC. Complete variable domain (other parts from reference TRBV9 and TRBJ2-5): DSGVTQTPKHLITATGQRVTLRCSPRSGDLSVYWYQQSLDQGLQFLIQYYNGEERAKGNILERFSAQQFPDLHSELNLSSLELGDSALYFCASSVASGGQETQYFGPGTRLLVL.

The rearrangement joins TRBV7-6 to TRBJ2-3; TRBD2 agrees at 16 bases. The CDR3 runs 19 residues. Unmatched junction bases numbered 7, after V lost 3 bases and J lost 1 base. The germline CDR1 and CDR2 sequences are SGHVS and FNYEAQ. CDR3 protein: CASSFPGLAGGEGTDTQYF. DNA for the CDR3: TGTGCCAGCAGCTTTCCGGGACTAGCGGGGGGGGAAGGCACAGATACGCAGTATTTT. Variable domain in full (rest from reference TRBV7-6 and TRBJ2-3): GAGVSQSPRYKVTKRGQDVALRCDPISGHVSLYWYRQALGQGPEFLTYFNYEAQQDKSGLPNDRFSAERPEGSISTLTIQRTEQRDSAMYRCASSFPGLAGGEGTDTQYFGPGTRLTVL.

The sample holds a few counts of this clone. Here the CDR3 reads CASSLGLASYNEQFF. CDR3 in DNA: TGTGCCAGCAGCTTAGGGCTAGCATCCTACAATGAGCAGTTCTTC. V and J are TRBV7-2 and TRBJ2-1; D may be TRBD2 (5 bases). Germline V gives CDR1 SGHTA, CDR2 FQGNSA. The CDR3 is 15 residues long. Between the trimmed V and J ends, which lost 1 base and 1 base, there was a span of 8 bases.

This clone turned up a few times. The chain combines TRBV25-1 with TRBJ2-2; tentative D call: TRBD2 (6 bases). The germline V gene encodes CDR1 MGHDK and CDR2 SYGVNS. V was trimmed by 1 base and J by 6 bases, leaving 15 bases between them. There are 16 residues in the CDR3. The CDR3 loop reads CASSEWVGGRAGELFF. The CDR3 DNA is TGTGCCAGCAGTGAATGGGTGGGGGGAAGGGCCGGGGAGCTGTTTTTT.

The chain is built from TRBV6-1 and TRBJ1-5; 8 nucleotides agree with TRBD1. The CDR3 extends over 14 amino acids. Looked up from germline, CDR1 is MNHNS and CDR2 is SASEGT. The ends lost 7 bases at V and 7 bases at J; junction bases unmatched: 9. The CDR3 here is CASTNTGGGQPQHF. The CDR3 region has the DNA TGTGCCAGCACAAATACAGGGGGGGGCCAGCCCCAGCATTTT.

This clone showed up just a few times. The chain carries TRBV9 and TRBJ1-1; D unresolved. The V and J ends lost 0 bases and 8 bases respectively, with 14 bases between them. Looked up from germline, CDR1 is SGDLS and CDR2 is YYNGEE. The CDR3 has 14 residues. CDR3 in amino acids: CASSVGGERQEAFF. The CDR3 region has the DNA TGTGCCAGCAGCGTAGGTGGGGAGCGGCAAGAAGCTTTCTTT.

The J gene is TRBJ1-2, the V gene TRBV19; TRBD1 matches 8 bases. The CDR3 contains 14 residues. Germline V gene lookup returns CDR1 LNHDA and CDR2 SQIVND (reference sequence). V lost 8 bases to trimming and J lost 4 bases; unmatched junction nucleotides: 9. In DNA form, the CDR3 reads TGTGCCAGTCCTCCCCACAGGGGGGTCTATGGCTACACCTTC. Translating it yields CASPPHRGVYGYTF.

V usage is TRBV6-1 and J usage is TRBJ1-1; maybe TRBD1 (5 bases). The V and J ends lost 6 bases and 6 bases respectively, with 20 bases between them. Germline CDR1 reads MNHNS; CDR2 reads SASEGT. The CDR3 spans 15 residues. The CDR3 region is CASSQELRVMAEAFF. CDR3 nucleotides: TGTGCCAGCAGCCAGGAGCTCAGGGTCATGGCTGAAGCTTTCTTT.

This chain uses TRBV9 with TRBJ1-1; 9 positions match TRBD1. This CDR3 is built from 16 residues. After removal of 4 bases from V and 1 base from J, the junction contained 8 bases not matched to a gene. The germline V gene encodes CDR1 SGDLS and CDR2 YYNGEE. This chain's CDR3 is CASSHEPGQGNTEAFF. CDR3 nucleotide sequence: TGTGCCAGCAGCCATGAGCCGGGACAGGGGAACACTGAAGCTTTCTTT.

This clone appeared a few times. The chain joins TRBV7-6 to TRBJ1-6, with a weak D call TRBD1 (5 bases). V shed 0 bases and J shed 10 bases, with 13 bases lying between them. The germline gives CDR1 SGHVS, CDR2 FNYEAQ. CDR3 length: 15 residues. CDR3 protein: CASSLAHGANSPLHF. The DNA of the CDR3 is TGTGCCAGCAGCTTAGCGCATGGGGCTAACTCACCCCTCCACTTT.

V and J are TRBV19 and TRBJ1-2; weak D call: TRBD1 (6 bases). Trimming removed 3 bases at V and 4 bases at J, with 12 bases between. Germline CDR1 and CDR2: LNHDA and SQIVND (reference sequence). The CDR3 spans 14 residues. The chain's CDR3 is CASSISGGFYGYTF. The CDR3 DNA sequence: TGTGCCAGTAGTATCTCGGGGGGCTTCTATGGCTACACCTTC.

The chain combines TRBV9 with TRBJ2-5; 7 bases match TRBD1. TRBJ2-7 matches the DNA end more closely, so the J call is doubtful. This CDR3 is built from 14 residues. Looked up from germline, CDR1 is SGDLS and CDR2 is YYNGEE. The CDR3 coding sequence is TGTGCCAGCAGCGTTACAGGGGCGAACTACGAGCAGTACTTC. Translation gives CASSVTGANYEQYF.

The rearrangement uses TRBV7-3 and TRBJ1-3; tentative D call: TRBD1 (6 bases). The CDR3 is made up of 15 amino acids. The germline gives CDR1 SGHTA, CDR2 FQGTGA. Trimming removed 3 bases at V and 0 bases at J, with 9 bases between. CDR3: CASSFGQSSGNTIYF. The CDR3 region has the DNA TGTGCCAGCAGCTTCGGACAGAGCTCTGGAAACACCATATATTTT.

V gene TRBV18 combines with J gene TRBJ1-1, with 7 bases fitting TRBD1. The trim removed 3 bases at V and 1 base at J, leaving 11 bases unmatched. The germline V gene has CDR1 KGHSH and CDR2 LQKENI. This CDR3 contains 17 residues. The CDR3 DNA is TGTGCCAGCTCACCGGTGAGAATCGCAGGGGGGAACACTGAAGCTTTCTTT. The encoded protein is CASSPVRIAGGNTEAFF.

The chain has TRBV29-1 and TRBJ2-1; no clear D. Trimming took 4 bases from V and 4 from J, leaving 11 bases between them. The CDR3 totals 13 residues. Germline values: CDR1 SQVTM, CDR2 ANQGSEA. The CDR3 DNA follows: TGCAGCGTTGTCCCAGTCTCGTACAATGAGCAGTTCTTC. Translating gives CSVVPVSYNEQFF.

The J gene is TRBJ1-2, the V gene TRBV2; D is uncertain. The V end was cut by 0 bases, the J end by 8 bases, with 13 bases between. Germline V gives CDR1 SNHLY, CDR2 FYNNEI. The CDR3 loop spans 14 amino acids. This CDR3 is CASSEAKGAGGYTF. The CDR3, as DNA: TGTGCCAGCAGTGAAGCGAAGGGAGCGGGGGGCTACACCTTC.

The chain combines TRBV5-1 with TRBJ2-5; possibly TRBD1 for D (6 bases). The CDR3 runs 16 residues. Germline V gene data show CDR1 as SGHRS and CDR2 as YFSETQ. Trimming cost V 2 bases and J 2 bases, with 16 bases left between them. The CDR3 reads CASSLSGTLNQETQYF. Written as DNA, the CDR3 is TGCGCCAGCAGCTTATCCGGGACACTGAATCAAGAGACCCAGTACTTC.

The V call is TRBV12-5, the J call TRBJ2-7; 11 bases agree with TRBD1. J was trimmed by 2 bases and V by 1 base; bases with no gene match: 4. The V gene's germline CDR1 is LGHNT and CDR2 FRNRAP. The length of the CDR3 is 16 residues. The CDR3 loop is CASGLDRTGGPYEQYF. CDR3 DNA: TGTGCTAGTGGTTTGGACAGGACAGGGGGCCCCTACGAGCAGTACTTC.

The chain carries TRBV19 and TRBJ2-2; unclear D gene. Germline V gene data show CDR1 as LNHDA and CDR2 as SQIVND (reference sequence). This CDR3 region has 14 residues. Trimming took off 5 bases at V and 1 base at J, with 8 bases between the two ends. The CDR3 DNA is TGTGCCAGTAGTCTTCAGTGGAACACCGGGGAGCTGTTTTTT. Translation gives CASSLQWNTGELFF.

The gene calls are TRBV5-1 and TRBJ1-4, with D possibly being TRBD1 (6 bases). The CDR3 sequence is 14 residues long. Trimming stripped 0 bases from V and 6 bases from J, with 9 bases between. Germline assignment: CDR1 SGHRS and CDR2 YFSETQ. The CDR3 nucleotides read TGCGCCAGCAGCTTGGGGGGGCAGGATGAAAAACTGTTTTTT. This codes for CASSLGGQDEKLFF. Full variable domain (outside the CDR3, taken from reference TRBV5-1 and TRBJ1-4): KAGVTQTPRYLIKTRGQQVTLSCSPISGHRSVSWYQQTPGQGLQFLFEYFSETQRNKGNFPGRFSGRQFSNSRSEMNVSTLELGDSALYLCASSLGGQDEKLFFGSGTQLSVL.

The chain joins TRBV14 to TRBJ2-3; 9 bases match TRBD1. V was clipped by 2 bases and J by 6 bases; unmatched bases: 12. The CDR3 is 17 residues long. Germline V gene data show CDR1 as SGHDN and CDR2 as FVKESK. This chain's CDR3 is CASSQRRPGQGSDTQYF. The CDR3 nucleotides read TGTGCCAGCAGCCAAAGACGACCGGGACAGGGTAGTGATACGCAGTATTTT.